This T cell receptor (beta chain) was identified during a study of CD8 T cells in Susac syndrome. The RNA input was about 0.5 to 1 ug, and it was reverse transcribed with random hexamers. Multiplex immunoSEQ PCR targeted 54 Vbeta and 13 Jbeta TCR beta segments. One entry per CDR3 protein, called by TCRdb with MiXCR from the immunoSEQ multiplex PCR reads. The repertoire includes a few hundred thousand distinct CDR3 sequences, more than 80% of them detected once, and approximately 0.12% sits in the top ten. This clonotype was found a few times. Germline CDR1 MNHEY, CDR2 SVGAGI. The CDR3 extends over 15 amino acids. Trimming took 0 bases from V and 5 from J; bases not matched to a gene: 3.

The source of this sequence is a human donor with multiple sclerosis. The material sequenced was CD8+ T cells from PBMCs. The V and J genes are TRBV6-5 and TRBJ2-5; 10 positions match TRBD1. The DNA for the CDR3 is TGTGCCAGCAGTTACTCGGGGACAGGGGCGGAGACCCAGTACTTC. Its translation: CASSYSGTGAETQYF.